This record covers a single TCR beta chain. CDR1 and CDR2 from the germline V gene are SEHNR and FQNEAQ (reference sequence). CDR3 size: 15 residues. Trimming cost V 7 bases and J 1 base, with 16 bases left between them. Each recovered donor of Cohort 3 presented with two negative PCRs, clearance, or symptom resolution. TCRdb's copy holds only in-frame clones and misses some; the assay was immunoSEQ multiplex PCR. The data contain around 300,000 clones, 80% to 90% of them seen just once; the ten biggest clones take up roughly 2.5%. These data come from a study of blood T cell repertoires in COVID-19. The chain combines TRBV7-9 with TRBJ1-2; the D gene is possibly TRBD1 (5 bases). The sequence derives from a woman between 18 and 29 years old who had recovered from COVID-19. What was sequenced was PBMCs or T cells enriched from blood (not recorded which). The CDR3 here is CASNMVGDFNYGYTF. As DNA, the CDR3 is TGTGCCAGCAACATGGTAGGGGATTTTAACTATGGCTACACCTTC. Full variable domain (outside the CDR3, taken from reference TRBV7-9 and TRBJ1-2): DTGVSQNPRHKITKRGQNVTFRCDPISEHNRLYWYRQTLGQGPEFLTYFQNEAQLEKSRLLSDRFSAERPKGSFSTLEIQRTEQGDSAMYLCASNMVGDFNYGYTFGSGTRLTVV.